This T cell receptor (beta chain) was observed in a study of control samples from healthy donors and cancer patients. Sequencing was performed with immunoSEQ multiplex PCR; in TCRdb, only in-frame clones are kept and a portion is missing. There are 130,000 or so clones in the sample; approximately 90% occur only once, and about 2.5% lies in the top ten. The germline CDR1 and CDR2 sequences are SEHNR and FQNEAQ (reference sequence). With 4 bases clipped from V and 5 bases from J, the junction kept 9 bases outside the gene matches. The CDR3 loop spans 15 amino acids. The sequence was obtained from a middle-aged man in good health. Specimen: blood. The J gene is TRBJ2-3, the V gene TRBV7-9, with 7 bases that match TRBD2. CDR3 in DNA: TGTGCCAGCAGCTCTAGCGAGCGGGGTCTAGATACGCAGTATTTT. Translating gives CASSSSERGLDTQYF.